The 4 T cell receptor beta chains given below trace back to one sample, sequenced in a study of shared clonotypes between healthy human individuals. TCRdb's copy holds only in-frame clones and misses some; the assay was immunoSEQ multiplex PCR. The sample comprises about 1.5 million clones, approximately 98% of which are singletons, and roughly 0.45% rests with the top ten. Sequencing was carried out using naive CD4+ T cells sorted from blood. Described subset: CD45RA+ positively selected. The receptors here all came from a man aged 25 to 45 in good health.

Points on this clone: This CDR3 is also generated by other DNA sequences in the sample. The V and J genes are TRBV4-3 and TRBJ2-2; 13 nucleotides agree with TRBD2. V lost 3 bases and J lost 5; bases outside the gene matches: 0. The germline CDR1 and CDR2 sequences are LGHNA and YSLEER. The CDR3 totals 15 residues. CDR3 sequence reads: CASSQGLAGTGELFF. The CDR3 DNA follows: TGCGCCAGCAGCCAGGGACTAGCGGGAACCGGGGAGCTGTTTTTT.

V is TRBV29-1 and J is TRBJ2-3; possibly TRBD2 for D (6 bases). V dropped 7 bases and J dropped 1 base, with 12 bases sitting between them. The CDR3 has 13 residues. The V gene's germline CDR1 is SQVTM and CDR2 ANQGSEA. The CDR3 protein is CSERGSGTDTQYF. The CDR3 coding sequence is TGCAGCGAACGGGGGTCCGGCACAGATACGCAGTATTTT.

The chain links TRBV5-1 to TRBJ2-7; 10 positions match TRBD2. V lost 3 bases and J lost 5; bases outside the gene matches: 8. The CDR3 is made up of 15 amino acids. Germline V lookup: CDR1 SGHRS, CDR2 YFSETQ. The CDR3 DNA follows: TGCGCCAGCAGCTCGGGAGGGACTAGCGCGAACGAGCAGTACTTC. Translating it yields CASSSGGTSANEQYF.

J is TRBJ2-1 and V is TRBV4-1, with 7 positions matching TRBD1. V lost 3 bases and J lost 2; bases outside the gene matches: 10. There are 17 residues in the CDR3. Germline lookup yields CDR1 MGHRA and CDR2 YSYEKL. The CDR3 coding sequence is TGCGCCAGCAGCCACCGGGACAGACTCATTACCTACAATGAGCAGTTCTTC. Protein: CASSHRDRLITYNEQFF.